Here is one T cell receptor beta chain with its context. This entry comes from a study of cytomegalovirus exposure and HLA in healthy donors. This CDR3 spans 19 amino acids. A multiplex PCR was run with 60 Vbeta primers and 13 Jbeta primers. The repertoire was sequenced with immunoSEQ multiplex PCR; TCRdb's copy has only in-frame clones and lacks some. This table holds some 270,000 clones, 80% found once. Sequencing was carried out using PBMCs. The rearrangement links TRBV21-1 to TRBJ1-1; the D call of TRBD1 is as the table states it, not checked on the DNA. TRBV21-1 is an annotated pseudogene. The source of this sequence is a girl under 10 years old in good health and CMV-seronegative. Here the CDR3 reads CASSKRPGTGDRRNTEAFF. The CDR3, as DNA: TGTGCCAGCAGCAAAAGGCCCGGGACAGGGGATCGTCGGAACACTGAAGCTTTCTTT.